Described below is a single T cell receptor beta chain sequence and its context. Antigen unknown. This entry belongs to a study of cytomegalovirus exposure and HLA in healthy donors. Points from the study as a whole: Highest at DRB1 and lowest at HLA-C, TCR association rates differed among HLA loci in a later analysis. A later analysis appeared to link common viral pathogens to several of the most significant clusters. TCR beta V- and J-gene trimming was later associated with a missense DCLRE1C variant.

The germline V gene encodes CDR1 SGHDT and CDR2 YYEEEE. The V segment lost 2 bases and the J segment 1 base; nucleotides outside the gene matches: 5. This CDR3 spans 17 amino acids. Researchers ran the PCR with 60 Vbeta and 13 Jbeta primers. Per the study methods: Unique TCR beta chains numbered around 80 million in a later analysis, with about 11 million shared. The data were produced by immunoSEQ multiplex PCR, yet TCRdb's version contains in-frame clones alone and is incomplete. V and J calls and clone size are those listed in that table; D and trimming were worked out from the DNA. The listing records 200,000 or so clones.

This rearrangement joins TRBV5-6 to TRBJ1-6; 8 positions agree with TRBD1. The material sequenced was PBMCs. This TCR was recovered from a boy between 10 and 17 years old in good health and CMV-seronegative. The CDR3 reads CASSLDRGRSYNSPLHF. DNA for the CDR3: TGTGCCAGCAGCTTAGACAGGGGTCGATCCTATAATTCACCCCTCCACTTT.